Shown below are 16 T cell receptor beta chains from a single sample sequenced in a study of regulatory T cells in long-lasting Graves disease. The time point was: newly diagnosed GD, antithyroid drugs for less than 3 months. PBMC-derived RNA was used for the TCR library. With iRepertoire HTBI primers and Arm-PCR of CDR3 regions, TCR beta libraries were built. TCRdb passed the multiplex PCR reads through MiXCR, listing each CDR3 protein once. The data contain hundreds of thousands of distinct CDR3 sequences, under 20% of them singletons. These data were also filed under a second study, of T cells in Graves' hyperthyroidism and ophthalmopathy.

This sample comprised peripheral blood mononuclear cells (PBMCs), obtained at new diagnosis, from a patient treated with antithyroid drugs. The receptors originated from a woman aged 25-40 years with Graves disease.

This clonotype was observed many times. This chain uses TRBV10-3 with TRBJ2-4; 12 bases are a match to TRBD2. Germline lookup yields CDR1 ENHRY and CDR2 SYGVKD. After removal of 2 bases from V and 1 base from J, the junction contained 12 bases not matched to a gene. The CDR3 is 20 residues long. CDR3 loop: CAISEPWTSGNPTAKNIQYF. CDR3 sequence (DNA): TGTGCCATCAGTGAGCCTTGGACTAGCGGGAACCCCACGGCCAAAAACATTCAGTACTTC.

A few counts support this clonotype. The V call is TRBV15, the J call TRBJ2-1; D ambiguous. The germline CDR1 and CDR2 sequences are LNHNV and YYDKDF (reference sequence). V lost 1 base and J 0 bases, leaving 7 bases between the germline ends. CDR3 length: 15 amino acids. CDR3 bases: TGTGCCACCAGCAGAGGACTGGACTCCTACAATGAGCAGTTCTTC. It specifies CATSRGLDSYNEQFF.

Turning to this clonotype: With a much larger clone just one base away, this may be a read error. CDR3 in DNA: TGTGCCGGCAGTCAGGGACTAGCCCGTAACTCCTACAATGAGCAGTTCTTC. It yields the protein CAGSQGLARNSYNEQFF. The chain employs TRBV28 and TRBJ2-1; 9 nucleotides line up with TRBD2. CDR3 length: 17 residues. Germline V gene lookup returns CDR1 MDHEN and CDR2 SYDVKM.

In its sample, this clonotype was seen many times. The chain uses TRBV6-5 and TRBJ2-7; TRBD1 matches 7 bases. Germline CDR1 is MNHEY and CDR2 is SVGAGI. V lost 2 bases and J lost 4; bases outside the gene matches: 8. The CDR3 extends over 15 amino acids. The CDR3 region is CASSYQSGQRYEQYF. For the CDR3, the DNA is TGTGCCAGCAGTTACCAATCGGGACAGCGTTACGAGCAGTACTTC.

This clonotype was detected only a few times. This chain links TRBV30 with TRBJ2-7, with 7 bases fitting TRBD2. Germline CDR1 and CDR2: GTSNPN and SVGIG (reference sequence). V lost 4 bases, J lost 1 base, and 1 base stayed unmatched. The CDR3 runs 12 residues. The CDR3 DNA reads TGTGCCTGGACTAGCGGTTCCTACGAGCAGTACTTC. Translation gives CAWTSGSYEQYF.

Here the CDR3 DNA reads TGTGCCAGCAGCCCAGGCATGGGCACCGGGGAGCTGTTTTTT. Translated, it gives CASSPGMGTGELFF. The V and J genes are TRBV3-1 and TRBJ2-2; D uncertain. This CDR3 has 14 residues. Between the trimmed V and J ends, which lost 4 bases and 4 bases, there was a span of 10 bases. CDR1 LGHDT and CDR2 YNNKEL come from the germline V gene (reference sequence).

The J gene is TRBJ1-2, the V gene TRBV7-9; D unresolved. Trimming removed 3 bases from V and 2 bases from J, with 13 bases in between. The CDR3 has 15 residues. In germline, CDR1 is SEHNR, CDR2 FQNEAQ (reference sequence). Here the CDR3 DNA reads TGTGCCAGCAGCTTTGTCGGAGCAGTCAACTATGGCTACACCTTC. It codes for CASSFVGAVNYGYTF. The full variable domain, its missing parts supplied by reference TRBV7-9 and TRBJ1-2, is DTGVSQNPRHKITKRGQNVTFRCDPISEHNRLYWYRQTLGQGPEFLTYFQNEAQLEKSRLLSDRFSAERPKGSFSTLEIQRTEQGDSAMYLCASSFVGAVNYGYTFGSGTRLTVV.

This clonotype was seen only a few times. The chain carries TRBV19 and TRBJ2-2; D gene unclear. This CDR3 has 16 amino acids. The V gene's germline CDR1 is LNHDA and CDR2 SQIVND (reference sequence). Trimming took 1 base from V and 0 from J, leaving 9 bases between them. For the CDR3, the DNA is TGTGCCAGTAGTATAGGTCGCACTTCGAACACCGGGGAGCTGTTTTTT. Encoded protein: CASSIGRTSNTGELFF. The variable domain in full, completed from reference TRBV19 and TRBJ2-2, reads DGGITQSPKYLFRKEGQNVTLSCEQNLNHDAMYWYRQDPGQGLRLIYYSQIVNDFQKGDIAEGYSVSREKKESFPLTVTSAQKNPTAFYLCASSIGRTSNTGELFFGEGSRLTVL.

This clonotype was seen many times. The chain combines TRBV7-2 with TRBJ2-1; no clear D. CDR3 size: 13 residues. Germline V gives CDR1 SGHTA, CDR2 FQGNSA. The V gene lost 2 bases and the J gene lost 7 bases, with 9 bases spanning the gap. The CDR3 sequence is CASSLMGKNEQFF. For the CDR3, the DNA is TGTGCCAGCAGCTTAATGGGGAAGAATGAGCAGTTCTTC.

The chain combines TRBV6-1 with TRBJ1-1; 8 bases line up with TRBD1. The CDR3 sequence is 15 residues long. Germline assignment: CDR1 MNHNS and CDR2 SASEGT. V trimming: 5 bases; J trimming: 7 bases; junction bases outside the gene matches: 12. The CDR3 loop reads CASSHTGQGGHEAFF. In DNA, the CDR3 is TGTGCCAGCAGTCACACAGGACAGGGCGGCCATGAAGCTTTCTTT.

This clonotype turned up a few times. The chain uses TRBV12-3 or TRBV12-4 and TRBJ2-1; no definite D call. Trimming shortened V by 4 bases and J by 7 bases, and 23 bases separated the two germline ends. The CDR3 has 17 residues. The CDR3 bases are TGTGCCAGCAGTTACTCGACCGCTTTGGGCCTCCAGAATGAGCAGTTCTTC. This sequence encodes CASSYSTALGLQNEQFF.

CDR3 protein: CASSYGGHGTEAFF. In DNA, the CDR3 is TGTGCCAGCAGCTACGGGGGACATGGCACTGAAGCTTTCTTT. The chain employs TRBV25-1 and TRBJ1-1; D is perhaps TRBD1 (6 bases). CDR1 and CDR2 from the germline V gene are MGHDK and SYGVNS. The CDR3 runs 14 residues. The V gene lost 6 bases and the J gene lost 4 bases, with 15 bases spanning the gap. The variable domain in full, completed from reference TRBV25-1 and TRBJ1-1, reads EADIYQTPRYLVIGTGKKITLECSQTMGHDKMYWYQQDPGMELHLIHYSYGVNSTEKGDLSSESTVSRIRTEHFPLTLESARPSHTSQYLCASSYGGHGTEAFFGQGTRLTVV.

The CDR3 spells CASSLDAGETGNTIYF. The CDR3, as DNA: TGTGCCAGCTCACTGGACGCAGGGGAGACTGGAAACACCATATATTTT. V usage is TRBV18 and J usage is TRBJ1-3, with a tentative D call TRBD1 (6 bases). Germline V lookup: CDR1 KGHSH, CDR2 LQKENI. CDR3 length: 16 residues. V gave up 4 bases and J gave up 2 bases, with 15 bases separating them.

This clonotype was observed a handful of times. The chain uses TRBV12-3 or TRBV12-4 and TRBJ1-6; D unresolved. The CDR3 length is 17 residues. V lost 3 bases and J 9 bases, leaving 21 bases between the germline ends. The CDR3 nucleotides read TGTGCCAGCAGTTTGTCGAAAGGCGGGGTCAAAGGTTCACCCCTCCACTTT. Its translation: CASSLSKGGVKGSPLHF.

This clonotype was seen a few times. V and J are TRBV30 and TRBJ2-3; D is undetermined. The CDR3 is 16 amino acids. Germline V gene lookup returns CDR1 GTSNPN and CDR2 SVGIG (reference sequence). Between the trimmed V and J ends, which lost 2 bases and 2 bases, there was a span of 17 bases. CDR3 protein: CAWSPEPRMITDTQYF. CDR3 bases: TGTGCCTGGAGTCCAGAGCCCCGGATGATCACAGATACGCAGTATTTT. The full variable domain, rest sourced from reference TRBV30 and TRBJ2-3, is SQTIHQWPATLVQPVGSPLSLECTVEGTSNPNLYWYRQAAGRGLQLLFYSVGIGQISSEVPQNLSASRPQDRQFILSSKKLLLSDSGFYLCAWSPEPRMITDTQYFGPGTRLTVL.

This clonotype occurred a few times. The rearrangement joins TRBV10-3 to TRBJ2-7, with D tentatively TRBD1 or TRBD2 (5 bases each). Germline V lookup: CDR1 ENHRY, CDR2 SYGVKD. The V end was cut by 6 bases, the J end by 5 bases, with 14 bases between. This CDR3 comprises 13 residues. In nucleotides, the CDR3 is TGTGCCATCAGATCCGGGACCCCCCACGAGCAGTACTTC. This translates into CAIRSGTPHEQYF.